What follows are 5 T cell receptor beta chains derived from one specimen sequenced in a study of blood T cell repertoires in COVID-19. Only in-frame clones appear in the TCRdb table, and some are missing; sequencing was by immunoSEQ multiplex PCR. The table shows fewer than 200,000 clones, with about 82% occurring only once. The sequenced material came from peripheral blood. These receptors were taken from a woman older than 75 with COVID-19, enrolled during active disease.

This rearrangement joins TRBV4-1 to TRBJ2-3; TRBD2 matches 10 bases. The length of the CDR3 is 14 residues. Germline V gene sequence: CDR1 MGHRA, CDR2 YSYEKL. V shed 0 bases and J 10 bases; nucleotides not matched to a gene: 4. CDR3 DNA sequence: TGCGCCAGCAGCCAAGAGGCTAGCGGGGGACCGCAGTATTTT. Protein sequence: CASSQEASGGPQYF.

The DNA of the CDR3 is TGTGCCAGCGAAGGGGGAGGAAACACCATATATTTT. Residues: CASEGGGNTIYF. J is TRBJ1-3 and V is TRBV3-1 (or the pseudogene TRBV3-2); the D gene is possibly TRBD1 (6 bases). Germline V lookup: CDR1 LGHDT, CDR2 YNNKEL (reference sequence). The CDR3 consists of 12 residues. V was clipped by 8 bases and J by 4 bases, with 9 bases between them.

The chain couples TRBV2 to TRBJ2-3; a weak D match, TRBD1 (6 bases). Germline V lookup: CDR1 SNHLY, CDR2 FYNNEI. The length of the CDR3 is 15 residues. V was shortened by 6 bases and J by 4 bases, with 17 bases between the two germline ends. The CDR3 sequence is CASRFSSGVADTQYF. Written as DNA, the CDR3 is TGTGCCAGCAGGTTCAGCTCAGGGGTGGCAGATACGCAGTATTTT.

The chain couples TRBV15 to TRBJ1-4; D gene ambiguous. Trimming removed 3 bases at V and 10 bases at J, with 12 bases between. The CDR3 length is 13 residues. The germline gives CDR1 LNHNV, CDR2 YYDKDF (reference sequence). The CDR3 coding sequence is TGTGCCACCAGCAGGGAACTACGTGGAAAACTGTTTTTT. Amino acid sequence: CATSRELRGKLFF.

The CDR3: CASTRSVDSYNEQFF. CDR3 in DNA: TGTGCCAGCACCCGTAGCGTGGACTCCTACAATGAGCAGTTCTTC. The chain joins TRBV6-5 to TRBJ2-1; a weak D match, TRBD2 (5 bases). V lost 7 bases, J lost 0 bases, and 13 bases lay in between. The germline V gene has CDR1 MNHEY and CDR2 SVGAGI. The CDR3 is made up of 15 amino acids.